These 17 T cell receptor beta chains were sequenced from one sample in a study of PD-1 blockade in classical Hodgkin lymphoma. Indicated time point: cycle 4 day 1 (C4D1), after five to seven weeks of nivolumab. There was relapse after autologous stem cell transplantation in every patient, and there was variation in brentuximab vedotin exposure. Profiling relied on immunoSEQ multiplex PCR, and the TCRdb table lists in-frame clones only, not all of them. The sample lists roughly 100,000 clones; more than 70% were seen once. Here the sequenced sample was peripheral blood mononuclear cells (PBMCs), taken before the fourth cycle of nivolumab. The receptor source for this set is a human donor with classical Hodgkin lymphoma.

The rearrangement uses TRBV9 and TRBJ1-3, with 10 bases matching TRBD1. This CDR3 is built from 17 residues. The junction had 5 bases not matched to a gene; V was cut back by 0 bases and J by 2 bases. The V gene's germline CDR1 is SGDLS and CDR2 YYNGEE. CDR3 sequence (DNA): TGTGCCAGCAGCGTAGGAGGGACAGGGGTGGCTGGAAACACCATATATTTT. Protein: CASSVGGTGVAGNTIYF.

The V gene is TRBV27, the J gene TRBJ1-4; the D gene is possibly TRBD1 (5 bases). The germline CDR1 and CDR2 sequences are MNHEY and SMNVEV (reference sequence). The CDR3 extends over 12 amino acids. V lost 6 bases and J lost 5, with 7 bases in between. Written as DNA, the CDR3 is TGTGCCAGCAGGCAGGGAAATGAAAAACTGTTTTTT. Its protein product is CASRQGNEKLFF.

The V call is TRBV20-1, the J call TRBJ2-5; 7 bases match TRBD1. The CDR3 spans 10 residues. Germline loops: CDR1 DFQATT, CDR2 SNEGSKA (reference sequence). Trimming cost V 5 bases and J 13 bases; bases outside gene matches: 7. CDR3: CSADRDSPYF. In DNA form, the CDR3 reads TGCAGTGCTGACCGGGACAGCCCGTACTTC.

The gene calls are TRBV29-1 and TRBJ2-2; tentatively, D is TRBD1 (6 bases). The CDR3 runs to 14 residues. The V end was cut by 5 bases, the J end by 5 bases, with 15 bases between. CDR1 and CDR2 (germline): SQVTM, ANQGSEA. CDR3 sequence reads: CSVSGRGGTGELFF. The CDR3 DNA sequence: TGCAGCGTTTCCGGCAGGGGCGGAACCGGGGAGCTGTTTTTT.

The V gene is TRBV5-1, the J gene TRBJ2-7; TRBD1 is a possible D gene (6 bases). CDR1 and CDR2 from the germline V gene are SGHRS and YFSETQ. The CDR3 runs to 14 residues. V dropped 0 bases and J dropped 3 bases, with 10 bases sitting between them. In nucleotides, the CDR3 is TGCGCCAGCAGCTTGGGGACAGCCATCTACGAGCAGTACTTC. Protein product: CASSLGTAIYEQYF.

The V gene is TRBV15, the J gene TRBJ2-7; the match to TRBD2 covers 8 bases. CDR3 size: 18 residues. CDR1 is LNHNV and CDR2 is YYDKDF in the germline V gene (reference sequence). V shed 0 bases, J shed 2 bases, and the junction held 12 bases outside the gene matches. CDR3 loop: CATSRDPTGGPYPYEQYF. The CDR3 DNA reads as TGTGCCACCAGCAGAGACCCAACGGGAGGGCCTTATCCCTACGAGCAGTACTTC.

This clone was counted a single time. The chain has TRBV9 and TRBJ2-3; 11 nucleotides match TRBD2. The trim removed 1 base at V and 6 bases at J, leaving 1 base unmatched. CDR1 and CDR2 from the germline V gene are SGDLS and YYNGEE. There are 14 residues in the CDR3. CDR3 residues: CASSVRLAGDTQYF. The CDR3 DNA reads TGTGCCAGCAGCGTACGACTAGCGGGGGATACGCAGTATTTT.

The chain recombines TRBV19 with TRBJ1-3; 7 bases are shared with TRBD1. Germline values: CDR1 LNHDA, CDR2 SQIVND (reference sequence). V shed 3 bases, J shed 0 bases, and the junction held 5 bases outside the gene matches. This CDR3 contains 16 residues. CDR3 nucleotides: TGTGCCAGTAGTATCGGAGACAGGGTCTCTGGAAACACCATATATTTT. It yields the protein CASSIGDRVSGNTIYF.

DNA of the CDR3: TGTGCCAGCAGCCAAGTAGGGGACAGGGTATTCTCTAATGAAAAACTGTTTTTT. It codes for CASSQVGDRVFSNEKLFF. The chain couples TRBV14 to TRBJ1-4; 9 bases map to TRBD1. V gave up 1 base and J gave up 3 bases; unmatched junction bases: 9. CDR3 length equals 18 residues. Per the germline V gene, CDR1 is SGHDN and CDR2 is FVKESK.

This chain links TRBV7-6 with TRBJ2-2; 10 bases are a match to TRBD2. Germline CDR1 and CDR2: SGHVS and FNYEAQ. With 2 bases clipped from V and 2 bases from J, the junction kept 2 bases outside the gene matches. CDR3 length: 16 amino acids. CDR3 bases: TGTGCCAGCAGCTTAACTAGCGGGACAAACACCGGGGAGCTGTTTTTT. Its protein is CASSLTSGTNTGELFF. The variable domain in full, completed from reference TRBV7-6 and TRBJ2-2, reads GAGVSQSPRYKVTKRGQDVALRCDPISGHVSLYWYRQALGQGPEFLTYFNYEAQQDKSGLPNDRFSAERPEGSISTLTIQRTEQRDSAMYRCASSLTSGTNTGELFFGEGSRLTVL.

J is TRBJ2-2 and V is TRBV5-8; D is possibly TRBD2 (6 bases). Trimming removed 5 bases from V and 6 bases from J, with 14 bases in between. The length of the CDR3 is 14 residues. The germline V gene encodes CDR1 SGHTS and CDR2 YDEGEE. CDR3 bases: TGTGCCAGCAGGGGGGACTTTCGCGCCGGGGAGCTGTTTTTT. Translated: CASRGDFRAGELFF.

The chain combines TRBV11-1 with TRBJ2-2, with 12 bases identical to TRBD2. The CDR3 has 15 residues. Germline lookup yields CDR1 SGHAT and CDR2 FQDESV (reference sequence). After removal of 5 bases from V and 7 bases from J, the junction contained 5 bases not matched to a gene. The CDR3 region is CASSRTSGTIGELFF. The DNA for the CDR3 is TGTGCCAGCAGCCGGACTAGCGGGACGATCGGGGAGCTGTTTTTT.

The table lists this clone with a few counts. The chain recombines TRBV6-5 with TRBJ2-7; the D is unclear. The germline CDR1 and CDR2 sequences are MNHEY and SVGAGI. V lost 8 bases to trimming and J lost 0 bases, with 14 bases between them. CDR3 length: 14 amino acids. Here the CDR3 DNA reads TGTGCCAGCCAACAGCTCCTGAGCTCCTACGAGCAGTACTTC. Translated: CASQQLLSSYEQYF.

This sequence joins TRBV18 and TRBJ2-7; D might be TRBD1 (6 bases). The germline V gene has CDR1 KGHSH and CDR2 LQKENI. There are 13 residues in the CDR3. V dropped 6 bases and J dropped 7 bases, with 16 bases sitting between them. In nucleotides, the CDR3 is TGTGCCAGCTCCTCCGGCTACACAGGGGAGCAGTACTTC. It yields the protein CASSSGYTGEQYF. The full variable domain, with the rest looked up from reference TRBV18 and TRBJ2-7, is NAGVMQNPRHLVRRRGQEARLRCSPMKGHSHVYWYRQLPEEGLKFMVYLQKENIIDESGMPKERFSAEFPKEGPSILRIQQVVRGDSAAYFCASSSGYTGEQYFGPGTRLTVT.

This chain joins TRBV19 and TRBJ2-3; D might be TRBD1 or TRBD2, each matching 7 bases. Germline CDR1 is LNHDA and CDR2 is SQIVND (reference sequence). The CDR3 length is 16 residues. Between the trimmed V and J ends, which lost 7 bases and 0 bases, there was a span of 17 bases. CDR3 amino acids: CASNLRGGSSTDTQYF. The CDR3 DNA reads as TGTGCCAGTAACCTCAGGGGGGGGTCTAGCACAGATACGCAGTATTTT.

This chain uses TRBV7-3 with TRBJ2-3; D may be TRBD2 (6 bases). CDR3 length: 15 residues. Looked up from germline, CDR1 is SGHTA and CDR2 is FQGTGA. The V and J ends lost 5 bases and 5 bases respectively, with 17 bases between them. The CDR3 region is CASSKGLDRGDTQYF. The CDR3 DNA reads as TGTGCCAGCAGCAAGGGACTCGATAGGGGAGATACGCAGTATTTT. Full variable domain (remainder filled in from reference TRBV7-3 and TRBJ2-3): GAGVSQTPSNKVTEKGKYVELRCDPISGHTALYWYRQSLGQGPEFLIYFQGTGAADDSGLPNDRFFAVRPEGSVSTLKIQRTERGDSAVYLCASSKGLDRGDTQYFGPGTRLTVL.

Only a few counts were recorded for this clone. The chain has TRBV20-1 and TRBJ1-2, with D unclear. Trimming took off 3 bases at V and 1 base at J, with 3 bases between the two ends. CDR1 and CDR2 (germline): DFQATT, SNEGSKA (reference sequence). The CDR3 is 11 residues long. The CDR3 sequence is CSARDNYGYTF. Here the CDR3 DNA reads TGCAGTGCTAGGGATAACTATGGCTACACCTTC.